Listed here are 19 T cell receptor beta chains from one sample, sequenced in a study of neurological immune-mediated disorders. From the 5' RACE reads, TCRdb called clonotypes with MiXCR, one entry per CDR3 protein. The sample holds 60,000 or so distinct CDR3 sequences, approximately 10% seen once. Sequenced: PBMCs. The receptors shown here come from a man in his 60s in good health.

The chain employs TRBV28 and TRBJ1-4; TRBD1 matches 8 bases. V gave up 6 bases and J gave up 0 bases; unmatched junction bases: 3. This CDR3 region has 15 residues. CDR1 is MDHEN and CDR2 is SYDVKM in the germline V gene. The CDR3 DNA reads TGTGCCAGCAGAACGACAGGGGCAACTAATGAAAAACTGTTTTTT. Translation: CASRTTGATNEKLFF. Complete variable domain (other parts from reference TRBV28 and TRBJ1-4): DVKVTQSSRYLVKRTGEKVFLECVQDMDHENMFWYRQDPGLGLRLIYFSYDVKMKEKGDIPEGYSVSREKKERFSLILESASTNQTSMYLCASRTTGATNEKLFFGSGTQLSVL.

This clonotype was detected ten times or more. This chain joins TRBV20-1 and TRBJ2-7; no clear D gene. This CDR3 spans 11 amino acids. V was cut by 4 bases and J by 6 bases, with 10 bases left in between. Germline V gene data show CDR1 as DFQATT and CDR2 as SNEGSKA (reference sequence). The CDR3: CSAMASSEQYF. The DNA of the CDR3 is TGCAGTGCTATGGCGAGCTCCGAGCAGTACTTC.

This clonotype was counted ten times or more. DNA of the CDR3: TGCAGCGTTGAATTACGATTCTCCTACGAGCAGTACTTC. Translated, it gives CSVELRFSYEQYF. The chain employs TRBV29-1 and TRBJ2-7; D is ambiguous. The CDR3 length is 13 residues. V shed 2 bases and J shed 0 bases, with 8 bases lying between them. Germline assignment: CDR1 SQVTM and CDR2 ANQGSEA.

There are many counts of this clonotype. The V gene is TRBV2, the J gene TRBJ1-4, with unresolved D. This CDR3 has 16 amino acids. Germline-derived CDR1 and CDR2 are SNHLY and FYNNEI. V shed 2 bases and J shed 3 bases, with 13 bases lying between them. DNA of the CDR3: TGTGCCAGCAGTGAAACAGCGGCACCATCTAATGAAAAACTGTTTTTT. It specifies CASSETAAPSNEKLFF.

This clonotype has more than one count but fewer than ten. The chain links TRBV28 to TRBJ1-4; D is perhaps TRBD1 (5 bases). V shed 6 bases and J shed 7 bases, with 12 bases lying between them. This CDR3 has 13 residues. From germline, CDR1 is MDHEN and CDR2 SYDVKM. The CDR3 region is CASSTAGFEKLFF. CDR3 sequence (DNA): TGTGCCAGCAGCACCGCAGGGTTTGAAAAACTGTTTTTT.

This clonotype was seen many times. V usage is TRBV9 and J usage is TRBJ2-2; D unresolved. The germline V and J ends were trimmed by 2 bases and 3 bases, with 2 bases remaining between them. Germline loops: CDR1 SGDLS, CDR2 YYNGEE. This CDR3 spans 12 amino acids. CDR3 residues: CASSVDTGELFF. The CDR3 bases are TGTGCCAGCAGCGTTGACACCGGGGAGCTGTTTTTT.

This clonotype was recorded many times. The V call is TRBV20-1, the J call TRBJ1-2; D is uncertain. The CDR3 extends over 14 amino acids. The V gene lost 4 bases and the J gene lost 0 bases, with 12 bases spanning the gap. Germline V gene lookup returns CDR1 DFQATT and CDR2 SNEGSKA (reference sequence). The CDR3 is CSAIRPATNYGYTF. DNA of the CDR3: TGCAGTGCTATTAGGCCGGCTACTAACTATGGCTACACCTTC.

There are many counts of this clonotype. The DNA of the CDR3 is TGCGCCAGCAGCCAAGGGGGGGGCTCTATCTATGAGCAGTTCTTC. It translates to CASSQGGGSIYEQFF. The chain joins TRBV4-3 to TRBJ2-1; possible D gene TRBD2, 7 bases. This CDR3 region has 15 residues. Trimming stripped 1 base from V and 8 bases from J, with 15 bases between. Per germline, CDR1 LGHNA and CDR2 YSLEER.

This clonotype was counted many times. The chain links TRBV20-1 to TRBJ2-7; weak D call: TRBD2 (6 bases). The CDR3 is 17 amino acids. CDR1 and CDR2 from the germline V gene are DFQATT and SNEGSKA (reference sequence). With 0 bases removed from V and 2 bases from J, the gap between germline ends came to 20 bases. The CDR3 bases are TGCAGTGCTAGAGATTTGAGGGAGGCGCGGGCGACCTACGAGCAGTACTTC. Encoded protein: CSARDLREARATYEQYF.

This clonotype was counted at least ten times. This chain links TRBV4-3 with TRBJ1-2; 7 positions match TRBD1. The CDR3 loop spans 15 amino acids. Trimming removed 3 bases from V and 4 bases from J; junction bases left unmatched: 8. CDR1 and CDR2 from the germline V gene are LGHNA and YSLEER. In DNA form, the CDR3 reads TGCGCCAGCAGCCAGGAAAGGACAGGCCTCTATGGCTACACCTTC. Its translation is CASSQERTGLYGYTF.

This clonotype has ten or more counts. The chain is built from TRBV6-5 and TRBJ1-6; D is perhaps TRBD1 (5 bases). Germline CDR1 MNHEY, CDR2 SVGAGI. The CDR3 runs 14 residues. Trimming left V 6 bases short and J 8 bases short, with 14 bases between. This CDR3 is CASSRGCGDSPLHF. Written as DNA, the CDR3 is TGTGCCAGCAGCCGGGGGTGCGGGGATTCACCCCTCCACTTT.

This clonotype was recorded many times. The rearrangement links TRBV7-2 to TRBJ2-6; D is ambiguous. The V gene lost 5 bases and the J gene lost 1 base, with 12 bases spanning the gap. The germline CDR1 and CDR2 sequences are SGHTA and FQGNSA. The CDR3 loop spans 16 amino acids. CDR3 sequence reads: CASSLGGGSGANVLTF. CDR3 DNA sequence: TGTGCCAGCAGCCTCGGCGGCGGTTCTGGGGCCAACGTCCTGACTTTC. Full variable domain (missing parts from reference TRBV7-2 and TRBJ2-6): GAGVSQSPSNKVTEKGKDVELRCDPISGHTALYWYRQSLGQGLEFLIYFQGNSAPDKSGLPSDRFSAERTGGSVSTLTIQRTQQEDSAVYLCASSLGGGSGANVLTFGAGSRLTVL.

This clonotype has a count of ten or more. This rearrangement joins TRBV25-1 to TRBJ2-7, with D possibly TRBD2 on 6 matching bases. The CDR3 runs to 16 residues. The germline gives CDR1 MGHDK, CDR2 SYGVNS. The germline V and J ends were trimmed by 5 bases and 6 bases, with 23 bases remaining between them. This chain's CDR3 is CASSSRAGTLIGEQYF. Written as DNA, the CDR3 is TGTGCCAGCAGTTCCCGGGCGGGAACACTCATTGGCGAGCAGTACTTC.

Concerning this clonotype itself: Being one base from a much bigger clone, this may be a read error. The V and J genes are TRBV20-1 and TRBJ1-6, with TRBD1 matching over 11 bases. Germline-derived CDR1 and CDR2 are DFQATT and SNEGSKA (reference sequence). With V trimmed by 6 bases and J by 7 bases, 5 bases remained unmatched. CDR3 length equals 14 residues. CDR3 protein: CSASGTGGNSPLHF. For the CDR3, the DNA is TGCAGTGCGTCCGGGACAGGGGGGAATTCACCCCTCCACTTT.

At least ten counts were recorded for this clonotype. The chain carries TRBV20-1 and TRBJ2-1; D tentatively reads TRBD1 or TRBD2 (5 bases each). Deletions cut 6 bases from V and 1 base from J, with 13 bases between. Germline V lookup: CDR1 DFQATT, CDR2 SNEGSKA (reference sequence). The length of the CDR3 is 14 residues. The CDR3 sequence is CSAGQWGSYNEQFF. In nucleotides, the CDR3 is TGCAGTGCGGGTCAGTGGGGGTCCTACAATGAGCAGTTCTTC.

In this sample, this clonotype turned up many times. The chain employs TRBV3-1 and TRBJ2-5; D gene unclear. Between the trimmed V and J ends, which lost 1 base and 3 bases, there was a span of 9 bases. Per the germline V gene, CDR1 is LGHDT and CDR2 is YNNKEL (reference sequence). The CDR3 runs to 14 residues. DNA for the CDR3: TGTGCCAGCAGCCAAGTAACGACGGAAGAGACCCAGTACTTC. Translating it yields CASSQVTTEETQYF.

Many counts were recorded for this clonotype. The rearrangement links TRBV28 to TRBJ1-5; D not certain. The V end was cut by 2 bases, the J end by 3 bases, with 2 bases between. The length of the CDR3 is 12 residues. Germline lookup yields CDR1 MDHEN and CDR2 SYDVKM. The CDR3 loop reads CASSLVNQPQHF. CDR3 coding DNA: TGTGCCAGCAGTTTAGTCAATCAGCCCCAGCATTTT.

The rearrangement uses TRBV20-1 and TRBJ2-7; D possibly corresponds to TRBD1 (5 bases). Per the germline V gene, CDR1 is DFQATT and CDR2 is SNEGSKA (reference sequence). The CDR3 loop spans 13 amino acids. Trimming removed 4 bases at V and 3 bases at J, with 13 bases between. The CDR3 nucleotides read TGCAGTGCTATGTCGGACATGGACTACGAGCAGTACTTC. The encoded protein is CSAMSDMDYEQYF.

This clonotype was seen many times. This chain uses TRBV20-1 with TRBJ2-1; 12 nucleotides match TRBD2. The CDR3 sequence is 18 residues long. Germline V gives CDR1 DFQATT, CDR2 SNEGSKA (reference sequence). With 3 bases clipped from V and 0 bases from J, the junction kept 9 bases outside the gene matches. CDR3 sequence: CSARVTSGGAGSYNEQFF. The CDR3 DNA is TGCAGTGCTAGGGTGACTAGCGGGGGAGCGGGCTCCTACAATGAGCAGTTCTTC.